These T cell receptor beta chains were read from a single sample in a study of T cells in Graves' hyperthyroidism and ophthalmopathy. Each CDR3 protein is one row after TCRdb ran MiXCR on the multiplex PCR reads. The sample shows roughly 380,000 distinct CDR3 sequences, about a sixth of them seen only once. Sequenced input: blood. The receptors were gathered from a woman aged 40 to 50 with Graves' ophthalmopathy. CDR3s include the opening cysteine and the closing phenylalanine or tryptophan. The D gene is left open where the match is weak. Size is stated as once, few or many counts, or a class when the clone is expanded.

clone_size	j_call	d_call	v_call	cdr3_aa	cdr3_nt
many	TRBJ2-2	TRBD1	TRBV2	CASSGQGGTGELFF	TGTGCCAGCAGTGGACAGGGGGGCACCGGGGAGCTGTTTTTT
many	TRBJ1-1	-	TRBV7-3	CASSLLPRGLDTEAFF	TGTGCCAGCAGCCTACTCCCACGGGGGCTAGACACTGAAGCTTTCTTT
many	TRBJ2-7	TRBD1	TRBV28	CASSWDRNYEQYF	TGTGCCAGCAGCTGGGACAGAAACTACGAGCAGTACTTC
many	TRBJ1-2	TRBD1	TRBV5-6	CASSSGTGPSWDYGYTF	TGTGCCAGCAGCAGTGGGACAGGGCCGTCCTGGGACTATGGCTACACCTTC
many	TRBJ2-4	-	TRBV27	CASGINVQYF	TGTGCCAGCGGAATAAACGTTCAGTACTTC
many	TRBJ1-1	-	TRBV28	CASSLLATEAFF	TGTGCCAGCAGTTTATTGGCGACTGAAGCTTTCTTT
many	TRBJ1-1	TRBD1	TRBV19	CASSTTGQANTEAFF	TGTGCCAGTAGTACAACAGGACAGGCAAACACTGAAGCTTTCTTT
many	TRBJ2-5	TRBD2	TRBV4-2	CASSQITGTSGPLRRETQYF	TGTGCCAGCAGCCAAATCACCGGGACTAGCGGCCCTCTAAGAAGGGAGACCCAGTACTTC
many	TRBJ1-2	TRBD1	TRBV30	CAWGQGNSGYTF	TGTGCCTGGGGACAGGGGAATAGTGGCTACACCTTC
many	TRBJ1-2	-	TRBV7-8	CASSFMGPRVGGYTF	TGTGCCAGCAGCTTTATGGGACCGCGGGTTGGCGGCTACACCTTC
many	TRBJ2-7	TRBD2	TRBV5-1	CASQIGGRAYEQYF	TGCGCCAGCCAAATCGGAGGGAGGGCCTACGAGCAGTACTTC
few	TRBJ1-3	-	TRBV5-5	CASIRGDSGNTIYF	TGTGCCAGCATTCGCGGGGACTCTGGAAACACCATATATTTT
many	TRBJ2-2	TRBD2	TRBV11-1	CASSLSRAGGRTGELFF	TGTGCCAGCAGCTTATCTCGAGCGGGAGGGCGAACCGGGGAGCTGTTTTTT
many	TRBJ1-2	-	TRBV20-1	CSARDVIGISGYTF	TGCAGTGCTAGAGATGTTATAGGGATTAGCGGCTACACCTTC
many	TRBJ2-7	TRBD2	TRBV28	CASSLGMTGGYEQYF	TGTGCCAGCAGTTTGGGTATGACGGGAGGTTACGAGCAGTACTTC